The 15 T cell receptor beta chains presented below share a single source sample, sequenced in a study of PD-1 blockade in mismatch repair-deficient tumors. The antigens of these receptors remain unknown. Time point specified: roughly 11-day in vitro stimulation with candidate neoantigen peptide 7. Sequencing used immunoSEQ multiplex PCR; TCRdb keeps in-frame clones, though not all of them. The top ten hold about 12% of the sample, which has nearly 9,000 clones, about 87% seen once. Sequenced here: cells cultured in vitro, sampled from a patient treated with pembrolizumab. The origin of the receptors is an adult with mismatch repair-deficient cancer.

The chain couples TRBV28 to TRBJ2-7; D is ambiguous. Looked up from germline, CDR1 is MDHEN and CDR2 is SYDVKM. The V and J ends lost 5 bases and 2 bases respectively, with 19 bases between them. This CDR3 spans 16 amino acids. DNA for the CDR3: TGTGCCAGCAGTATTAAATACACCTTAGTTGCCTACGAGCAGTACTTC. It specifies CASSIKYTLVAYEQYF.

The chain is built from TRBV7-2 and TRBJ2-1, with D possibly matching TRBD1 (6 bases). CDR1 and CDR2 from the germline V gene are SGHTA and FQGNSA. This CDR3 contains 15 residues. Trimming stripped 5 bases from V and 4 bases from J, with 15 bases between. The CDR3 coding sequence is TGTGCCAGCAGCGGCTACGGACAGACATACAATGAGCAGTTCTTC. The encoded protein is CASSGYGQTYNEQFF.

This chain joins TRBV28 and TRBJ2-1, with D perhaps TRBD1 (5 bases). CDR3 length: 12 amino acids. Germline CDR1 reads MDHEN; CDR2 reads SYDVKM. Trimming removed 6 bases from V and 6 bases from J, with 9 bases in between. The CDR3 loop reads CASRAQGNEQFF. DNA for the CDR3: TGTGCCAGCAGGGCGCAGGGCAATGAGCAGTTCTTC.

The chain has TRBV30 and TRBJ2-7; D might be TRBD2 (5 bases). The CDR3 sequence is 14 residues long. Germline CDR1 is GTSNPN and CDR2 is SVGIG (reference sequence). V shed 0 bases and J shed 2 bases, with 11 bases lying between them. The CDR3 DNA reads TGTGCCTGGAGTGTTGACAACGGGGCCTACGAGCAGTACTTC. It encodes CAWSVDNGAYEQYF.

This rearrangement joins TRBV9 to TRBJ2-3; 11 bases are a match to TRBD2. This CDR3 is built from 16 residues. Germline trimming cut 2 bases from V and 2 bases from J; bases unmatched to any gene: 4. CDR1 is SGDLS, CDR2 YYNGEE, per germline. This CDR3 reads CASSVGTSGYTDTQYF. In DNA, the CDR3 is TGTGCCAGCAGCGTCGGGACTAGCGGATACACAGATACGCAGTATTTT.

The genes are TRBV5-1 and TRBJ2-7; 7 bases match TRBD2. The V and J ends lost 2 bases and 5 bases, in that order; junction bases with no gene match: 10. This CDR3 comprises 15 residues. Germline V gives CDR1 SGHRS, CDR2 YFSETQ. The CDR3 here is CASSFRGGSIDEQYF. The CDR3 coding sequence is TGCGCCAGCAGCTTCCGGGGCGGGAGTATCGACGAGCAGTACTTC.

The chain uses TRBV6-5 and TRBJ1-5; TRBD1 aligns across 10 bases. With 8 bases clipped from V and 3 bases from J, the junction kept 7 bases outside the gene matches. The germline CDR1 and CDR2 sequences are MNHEY and SVGAGI. The CDR3 is 15 amino acids. CDR3: CASGPGQGYNQPQHF. In DNA form, the CDR3 reads TGTGCCAGCGGGCCGGGACAGGGGTACAATCAGCCCCAGCATTTT.

The V call is TRBV15, the J call TRBJ2-7, with 12 bases aligning to TRBD2. CDR3 length: 15 amino acids. Germline assignment: CDR1 LNHNV and CDR2 YYDKDF (reference sequence). V shed 0 bases and J 5 bases; nucleotides not matched to a gene: 2. CDR3 loop: CATSRDRLAGDEQYF. The CDR3 DNA reads TGTGCCACCAGCAGAGATCGACTAGCGGGAGACGAGCAGTACTTC. The whole variable domain, filled in from reference TRBV15 and TRBJ2-7, reads DAMVIQNPRYQVTQFGKPVTLSCSQTLNHNVMYWYQQKSSQAPKLLFHYYDKDFNNEADTPDNFQSRRPNTSFCFLDIRSPGLGDTAMYLCATSRDRLAGDEQYFGPGTRLTVT.

J is TRBJ2-1 and V is TRBV6-6; 8 nucleotides match TRBD2. Germline V gives CDR1 MNHNY, CDR2 SVGAGI (reference sequence). The CDR3 is 15 amino acids. V gave up 5 bases and J gave up 0 bases; unmatched junction bases: 3. The CDR3: CASSQSGSSYNEQFF. CDR3 bases: TGTGCCAGCAGTCAGAGCGGGAGCTCCTACAATGAGCAGTTCTTC.

This rearrangement joins TRBV28 to TRBJ2-2; D unclear. V lost 3 bases to trimming and J lost 1 base, with 15 bases between them. This CDR3 comprises 17 residues. Germline V gene lookup returns CDR1 MDHEN and CDR2 SYDVKM. CDR3 coding DNA: TGTGCCAGCAGTTTTCTTATTCGAGTGAGGAACACCGGGGAGCTGTTTTTT. Its translation is CASSFLIRVRNTGELFF.

The rearrangement joins TRBV30 to TRBJ1-2; no firm D call. V gave up 2 bases and J gave up 8 bases, with 12 bases separating them. The CDR3 is made up of 12 amino acids. CDR1 and CDR2 from the germline V gene are GTSNPN and SVGIG (reference sequence). The CDR3 here is CAWSSGSWGYTF. CDR3 nucleotide sequence: TGTGCCTGGAGTTCGGGATCGTGGGGCTACACCTTC.

The CDR3 nucleotides read TGTGCCAGCAGGCTATGGGGGGATGGCAATCAGCCCCAGCATTTT. Translation: CASRLWGDGNQPQHF. The chain employs TRBV27 and TRBJ1-5, with a tentative D call TRBD1 (5 bases). This CDR3 is built from 15 residues. The V and J ends lost 6 bases and 2 bases respectively, with 14 bases between them. Germline assignment: CDR1 MNHEY and CDR2 SMNVEV (reference sequence).

Here the CDR3 reads CASSLILSSYNEQFF. For the CDR3, the DNA is TGTGCCAGCAGCTTAATACTTAGCTCCTACAATGAGCAGTTCTTC. This rearrangement joins TRBV7-3 to TRBJ2-1; D gene ambiguous. Trimming took off 1 base at V and 0 bases at J, with 7 bases between the two ends. There are 15 residues in the CDR3. Germline values: CDR1 SGHTA, CDR2 FQGTGA.

This clone was counted a single time. The rearrangement joins TRBV19 to TRBJ1-4; tentatively, D is TRBD1 (5 bases). The CDR3 runs 14 residues. Trimming removed 9 bases at V and 8 bases at J, with 19 bases between. Germline V CDR1 and CDR2: LNHDA, SQIVND (reference sequence). The CDR3 sequence is CASTSGTSDEKLFF. The CDR3 coding sequence is TGTGCCAGCACTTCCGGGACGTCGGACGAAAAACTGTTTTTT.

This clone was seen a handful of times. V and J are TRBV18 and TRBJ2-3; perhaps TRBD2 as D (6 bases). V lost 6 bases to trimming and J lost 3 bases, with 16 bases between them. The germline V gene has CDR1 KGHSH and CDR2 LQKENI. CDR3 size: 15 residues. The chain's CDR3 is CASSPARDGTDTQYF. The DNA of the CDR3 is TGTGCCAGCTCCCCCGCGCGGGATGGAACAGATACGCAGTATTTT.